Below, one T cell receptor beta chain is given with its context. The CDR3 consists of 15 residues. Germline V CDR1 and CDR2: KGHSH, LQKENI. Trimming left V 3 bases short and J 5 bases short, with 16 bases between. This specimen comes from a study of blood T cell repertoires in COVID-19. Sequenced by immunoSEQ multiplex PCR; TCRdb stores in-frame clones only, minus some. The sample shows approximately 61,000 clones, around 85% of them seen only once. The sequenced sample was peripheral blood. The chain uses TRBV18 and TRBJ2-5, with a weak D call TRBD1 (5 bases). This receptor was taken from a man between 65 and 85 years old with acute or convalescent COVID-19. CDR3 coding DNA: TGTGCCAGCTCACCGATCAGCGACAGAAAGGAGACCCAGTACTTC. Its protein is CASSPISDRKETQYF.